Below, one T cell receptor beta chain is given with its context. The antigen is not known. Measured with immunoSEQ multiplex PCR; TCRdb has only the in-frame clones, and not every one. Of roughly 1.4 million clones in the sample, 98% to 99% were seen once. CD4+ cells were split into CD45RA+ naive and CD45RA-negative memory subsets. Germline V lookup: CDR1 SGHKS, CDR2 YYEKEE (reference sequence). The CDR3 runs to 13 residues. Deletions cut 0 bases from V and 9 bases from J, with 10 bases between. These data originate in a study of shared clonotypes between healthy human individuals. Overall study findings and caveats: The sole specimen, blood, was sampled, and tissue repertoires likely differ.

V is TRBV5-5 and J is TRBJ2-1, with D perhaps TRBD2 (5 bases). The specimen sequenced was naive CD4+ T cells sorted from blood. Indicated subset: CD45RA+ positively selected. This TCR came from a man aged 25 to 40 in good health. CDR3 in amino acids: CASSLGGPGEQFF. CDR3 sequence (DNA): TGTGCCAGCAGCTTGGGAGGGCCAGGTGAGCAGTTCTTC.